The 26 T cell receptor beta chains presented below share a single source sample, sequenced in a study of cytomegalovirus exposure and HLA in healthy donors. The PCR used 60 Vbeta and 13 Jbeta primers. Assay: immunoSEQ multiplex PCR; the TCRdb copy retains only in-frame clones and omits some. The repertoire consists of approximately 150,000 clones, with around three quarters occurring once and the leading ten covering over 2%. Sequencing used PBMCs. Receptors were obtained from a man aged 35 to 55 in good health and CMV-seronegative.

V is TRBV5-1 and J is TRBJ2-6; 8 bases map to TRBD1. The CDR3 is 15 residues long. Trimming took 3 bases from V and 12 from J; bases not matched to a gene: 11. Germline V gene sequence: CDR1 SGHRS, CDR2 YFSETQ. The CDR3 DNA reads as TGCGCCAGCAGCTCCAGACAGGGGAACCCAACCGTCCTGACTTTC. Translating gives CASSSRQGNPTVLTF. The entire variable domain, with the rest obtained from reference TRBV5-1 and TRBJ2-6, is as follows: KAGVTQTPRYLIKTRGQQVTLSCSPISGHRSVSWYQQTPGQGLQFLFEYFSETQRNKGNFPGRFSGRQFSNSRSEMNVSTLELGDSALYLCASSSRQGNPTVLTFGAGSRLTVL.

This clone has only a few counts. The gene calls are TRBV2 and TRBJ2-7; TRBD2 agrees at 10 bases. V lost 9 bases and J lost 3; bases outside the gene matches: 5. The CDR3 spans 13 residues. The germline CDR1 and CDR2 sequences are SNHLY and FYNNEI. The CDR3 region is CASIRLAGYEQYF. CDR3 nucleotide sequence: TGTGCCAGTATTAGACTAGCGGGCTACGAGCAGTACTTC.

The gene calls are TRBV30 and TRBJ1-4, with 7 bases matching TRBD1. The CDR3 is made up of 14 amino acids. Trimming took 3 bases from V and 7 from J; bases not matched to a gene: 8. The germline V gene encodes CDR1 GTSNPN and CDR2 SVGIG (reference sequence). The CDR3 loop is CAWRETGYGEKLFF. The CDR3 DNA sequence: TGTGCCTGGAGGGAGACAGGGTACGGTGAAAAACTGTTTTTT.

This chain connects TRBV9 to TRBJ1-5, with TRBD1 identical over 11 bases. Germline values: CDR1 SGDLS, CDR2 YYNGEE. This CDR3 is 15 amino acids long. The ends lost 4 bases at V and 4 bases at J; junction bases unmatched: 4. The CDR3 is CASSLGDRGNQPQHF. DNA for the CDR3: TGTGCCAGCAGCCTAGGGGACAGGGGGAATCAGCCCCAGCATTTT.

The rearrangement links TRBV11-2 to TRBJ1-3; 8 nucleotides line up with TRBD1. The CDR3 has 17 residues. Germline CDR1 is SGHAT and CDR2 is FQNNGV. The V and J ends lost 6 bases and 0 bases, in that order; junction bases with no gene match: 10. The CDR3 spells CASRRAGGLNSGNTIYF. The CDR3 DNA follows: TGTGCCAGCAGACGGGCAGGGGGCCTCAACTCTGGAAACACCATATATTTT.

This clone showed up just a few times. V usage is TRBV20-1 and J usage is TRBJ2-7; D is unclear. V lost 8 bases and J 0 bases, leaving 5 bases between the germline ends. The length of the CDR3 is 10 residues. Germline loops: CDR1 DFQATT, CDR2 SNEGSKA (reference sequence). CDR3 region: CSTGSYEQYF. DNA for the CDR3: TGCAGTACCGGCTCCTACGAGCAGTACTTC.

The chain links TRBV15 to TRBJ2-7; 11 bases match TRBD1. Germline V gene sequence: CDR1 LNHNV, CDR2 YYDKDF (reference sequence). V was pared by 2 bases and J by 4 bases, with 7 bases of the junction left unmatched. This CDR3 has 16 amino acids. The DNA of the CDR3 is TGTGCCACCAGCAGATCCAGGACAGGGGGCAGGTACGAGCAGTACTTC. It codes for CATSRSRTGGRYEQYF.

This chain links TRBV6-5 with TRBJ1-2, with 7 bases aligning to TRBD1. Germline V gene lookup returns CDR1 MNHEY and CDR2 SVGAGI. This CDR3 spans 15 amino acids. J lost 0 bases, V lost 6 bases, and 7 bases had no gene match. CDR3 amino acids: CASRLDRVANYGYTF. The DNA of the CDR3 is TGTGCCAGCAGGCTCGACAGGGTGGCTAACTATGGCTACACCTTC.

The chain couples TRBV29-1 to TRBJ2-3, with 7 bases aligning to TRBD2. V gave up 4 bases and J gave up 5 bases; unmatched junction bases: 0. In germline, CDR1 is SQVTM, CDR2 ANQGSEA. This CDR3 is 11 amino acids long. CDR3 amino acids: CSVGGGDTQYF. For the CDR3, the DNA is TGCAGCGTTGGGGGGGGAGATACGCAGTATTTT.

CDR3 loop: CSVDRGVGTEAFF. CDR3 in DNA: TGCAGCGTGGACAGGGGTGTTGGCACTGAAGCTTTCTTT. The rearrangement uses TRBV29-1 and TRBJ1-1; 9 nucleotides agree with TRBD1. Germline CDR1 reads SQVTM; CDR2 reads ANQGSEA. The length of the CDR3 is 13 residues. J lost 4 bases, V lost 6 bases, and 6 bases had no gene match.

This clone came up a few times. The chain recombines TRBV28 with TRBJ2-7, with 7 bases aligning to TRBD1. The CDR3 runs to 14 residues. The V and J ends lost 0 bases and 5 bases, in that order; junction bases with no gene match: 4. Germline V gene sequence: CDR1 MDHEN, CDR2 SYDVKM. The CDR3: CASSLWQGVDEQYF. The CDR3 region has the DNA TGTGCCAGCAGTTTATGGCAGGGGGTCGACGAGCAGTACTTC.

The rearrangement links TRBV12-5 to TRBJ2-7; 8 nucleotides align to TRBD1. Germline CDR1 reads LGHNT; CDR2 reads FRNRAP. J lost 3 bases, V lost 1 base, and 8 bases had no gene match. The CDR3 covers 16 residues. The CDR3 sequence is CASGLGYRGSSYEQYF. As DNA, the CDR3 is TGTGCTAGTGGTTTGGGTTACAGGGGGTCGAGCTACGAGCAGTACTTC.

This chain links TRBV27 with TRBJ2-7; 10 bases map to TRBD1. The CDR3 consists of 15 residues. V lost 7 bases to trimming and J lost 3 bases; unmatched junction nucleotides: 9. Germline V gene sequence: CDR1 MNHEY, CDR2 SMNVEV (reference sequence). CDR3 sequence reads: CASMRGWDRGYEQYF. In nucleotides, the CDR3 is TGTGCCAGCATGAGGGGTTGGGACAGGGGCTACGAGCAGTACTTC.

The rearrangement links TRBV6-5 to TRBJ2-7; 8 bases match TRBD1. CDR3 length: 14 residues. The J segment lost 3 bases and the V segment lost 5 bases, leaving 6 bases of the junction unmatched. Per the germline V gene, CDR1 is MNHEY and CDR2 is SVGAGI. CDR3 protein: CASSAGGGNYEQYF. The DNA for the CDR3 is TGTGCCAGCAGTGCAGGGGGCGGAAACTACGAGCAGTACTTC.

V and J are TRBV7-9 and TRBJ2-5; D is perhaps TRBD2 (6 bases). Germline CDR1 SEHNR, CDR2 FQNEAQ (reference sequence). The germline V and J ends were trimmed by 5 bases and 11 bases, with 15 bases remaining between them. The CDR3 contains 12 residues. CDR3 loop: CASSTYSGEQYF. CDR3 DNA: TGTGCCAGCAGCACTTATTCGGGGGAGCAGTACTTC.

CDR3 coding DNA: TGTGCCAGCGTCCGGGCTAGCGGGAGTGTGGCGGAGACCCAGTACTTC. Amino acids: CASVRASGSVAETQYF. The gene calls are TRBV28 and TRBJ2-5; 10 bases are shared with TRBD2. The CDR3 consists of 16 residues. Germline trimming cut 8 bases from V and 5 bases from J; bases unmatched to any gene: 14. Per germline, CDR1 MDHEN and CDR2 SYDVKM. Full variable domain (missing parts from reference TRBV28 and TRBJ2-5): DVKVTQSSRYLVKRTGEKVFLECVQDMDHENMFWYRQDPGLGLRLIYFSYDVKMKEKGDIPEGYSVSREKKERFSLILESASTNQTSMYLCASVRASGSVAETQYFGPGTRLLVL.

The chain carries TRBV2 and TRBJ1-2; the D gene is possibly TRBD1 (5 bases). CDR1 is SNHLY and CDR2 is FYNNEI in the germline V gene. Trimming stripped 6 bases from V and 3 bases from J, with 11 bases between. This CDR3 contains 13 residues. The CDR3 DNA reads TGTGCCAGCAGACGCAGGGTGCACTATGGCTACACCTTC. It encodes CASRRRVHYGYTF.

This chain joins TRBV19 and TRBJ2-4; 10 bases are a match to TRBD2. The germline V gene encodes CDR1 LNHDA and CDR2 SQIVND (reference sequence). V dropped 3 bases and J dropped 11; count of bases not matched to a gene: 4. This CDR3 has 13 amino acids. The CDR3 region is CASSITGTSVQYF. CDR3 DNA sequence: TGTGCCAGTAGTATTACCGGGACTAGCGTTCAGTACTTC. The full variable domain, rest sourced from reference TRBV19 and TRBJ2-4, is DGGITQSPKYLFRKEGQNVTLSCEQNLNHDAMYWYRQDPGQGLRLIYYSQIVNDFQKGDIAEGYSVSREKKESFPLTVTSAQKNPTAFYLCASSITGTSVQYFGAGTRLSVL.

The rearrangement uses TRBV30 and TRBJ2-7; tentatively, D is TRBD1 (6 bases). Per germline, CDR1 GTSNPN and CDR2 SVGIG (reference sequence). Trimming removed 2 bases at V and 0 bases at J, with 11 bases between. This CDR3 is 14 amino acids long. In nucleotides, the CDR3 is TGTGCCTGGAGTAAGGGACATCTCTCCTACGAGCAGTACTTC. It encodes CAWSKGHLSYEQYF.

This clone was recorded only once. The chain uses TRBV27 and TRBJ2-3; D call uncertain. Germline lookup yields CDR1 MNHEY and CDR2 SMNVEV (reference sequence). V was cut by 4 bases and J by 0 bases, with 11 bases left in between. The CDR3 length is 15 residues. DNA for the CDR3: TGTGCCAGCAGTTGGAGTTCCCATAGCACAGATACGCAGTATTTT. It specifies CASSWSSHSTDTQYF.

The DNA of the CDR3 is TGTGCCATCAGTTCCGCAACTAATGAAAAACTGTTTTTT. Its protein is CAISSATNEKLFF. This sequence joins TRBV10-3 and TRBJ1-4; unclear D gene. Per germline, CDR1 ENHRY and CDR2 SYGVKD. The CDR3 runs to 13 residues. The ends were cut back, 5 bases at V and 0 bases at J, with 4 bases in the middle.

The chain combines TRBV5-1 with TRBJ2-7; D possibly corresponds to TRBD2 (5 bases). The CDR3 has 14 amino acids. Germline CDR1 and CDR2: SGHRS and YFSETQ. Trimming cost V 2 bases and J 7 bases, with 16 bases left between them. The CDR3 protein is CASSFGRGFREQYF. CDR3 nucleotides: TGCGCCAGCAGCTTCGGGCGAGGGTTTAGGGAGCAGTACTTC.

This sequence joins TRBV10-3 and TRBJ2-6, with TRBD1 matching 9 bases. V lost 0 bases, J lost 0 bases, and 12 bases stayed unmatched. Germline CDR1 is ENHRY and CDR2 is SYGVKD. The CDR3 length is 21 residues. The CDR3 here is CAISESGQGISTRSGANVLTF. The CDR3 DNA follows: TGTGCCATCAGTGAGTCGGGACAGGGTATCTCAACCCGCTCTGGGGCCAACGTCCTGACTTTC.

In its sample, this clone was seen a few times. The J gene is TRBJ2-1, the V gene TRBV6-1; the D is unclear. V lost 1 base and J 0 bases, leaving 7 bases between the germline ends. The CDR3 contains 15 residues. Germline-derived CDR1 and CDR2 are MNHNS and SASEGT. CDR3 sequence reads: CASSEGGYSYNEQFF. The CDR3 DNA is TGTGCCAGCAGTGAAGGCGGTTACTCCTACAATGAGCAGTTCTTC.

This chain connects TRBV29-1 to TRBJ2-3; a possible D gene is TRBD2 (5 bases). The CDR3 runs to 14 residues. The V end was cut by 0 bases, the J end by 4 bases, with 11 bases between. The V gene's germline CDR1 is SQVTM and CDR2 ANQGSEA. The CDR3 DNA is TGCAGCGTTGAAGATTCCGGGATTGCAGATACGCAGTATTTT. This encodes CSVEDSGIADTQYF.

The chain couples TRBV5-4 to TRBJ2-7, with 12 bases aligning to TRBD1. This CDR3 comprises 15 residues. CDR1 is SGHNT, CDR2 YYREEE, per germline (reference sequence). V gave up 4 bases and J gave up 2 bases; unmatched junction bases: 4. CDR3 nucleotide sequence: TGTGCCAGCAGCGCGGGACAGGGGGCCACCTACGAGCAGTACTTC. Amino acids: CASSAGQGATYEQYF.